The 15 T cell receptor beta chains below come from one sample, sequenced in a study of identical twins. TCRdb reprocessed the 5' RACE reads via MiXCR and lists one record per CDR3 protein. The table has roughly 710,000 distinct CDR3 sequences, 5.5% to 6.5% seen once. The sample was naive T cells sorted from blood. These receptors all come from a man aged 18 to 35 in good health.

There are many counts of this clonotype. As DNA, the CDR3 is TGTGCCACCAGTGTGGGAAAGGGACTAGCAGCGATCTACAATGAGCAGTTCTTC. Amino acid sequence: CATSVGKGLAAIYNEQFF. This chain links TRBV24-1 with TRBJ2-1; 9 bases align to TRBD2. There are 18 residues in the CDR3. Germline CDR1 reads KGHDR; CDR2 reads SFDVKD. Unmatched junction bases numbered 13, after V lost 5 bases and J lost 3 bases.

At least ten counts were recorded for this clonotype. The chain has TRBV5-1 and TRBJ1-1; TRBD1 matches 7 bases. The CDR3 sequence is 15 residues long. The V and J ends lost 0 bases and 5 bases, in that order; junction bases with no gene match: 7. From germline, CDR1 is SGHRS and CDR2 YFSETQ. The CDR3 DNA follows: TGCGCCAGCAGCTTGGCCGGGACAGTTGGGACTGAAGCTTTCTTT. This gives the protein CASSLAGTVGTEAFF.

V is TRBV3-1 and J is TRBJ2-1; 7 bases line up with TRBD2. The CDR3 covers 17 residues. V lost 2 bases, J lost 6 bases, and 13 bases stayed unmatched. Germline loops: CDR1 LGHDT, CDR2 YNNKEL (reference sequence). The chain's CDR3 is CASSQTAGARGSNEQFF. The CDR3 DNA is TGTGCCAGCAGCCAAACGGCGGGAGCCCGCGGTTCCAATGAGCAGTTCTTC.

This clonotype was picked up many times. CDR3 DNA: TGTGCCCTCGGCCGGGAGGGAGAGACCCAGTACTTC. The encoded protein is CALGREGETQYF. The rearrangement links TRBV28 to TRBJ2-5; 8 bases are shared with TRBD2. The CDR3 length is 12 residues. V dropped 11 bases and J dropped 4; count of bases not matched to a gene: 6. CDR1 MDHEN and CDR2 SYDVKM come from the germline V gene.

In its sample, this clonotype was seen many times. This rearrangement joins TRBV6-1 to TRBJ2-1, with D possibly TRBD2 on 5 matching bases. Germline CDR1 is MNHNS and CDR2 is SASEGT. Trimming removed 4 bases at V and 4 bases at J, with 11 bases between. The length of the CDR3 is 14 residues. CDR3 coding DNA: TGTGCCAGCAGTGTCGGAGCGGTTTACAATGAGCAGTTCTTC. This sequence encodes CASSVGAVYNEQFF.

The gene calls are TRBV5-6 and TRBJ2-1; 7 bases match TRBD2. Germline assignment: CDR1 SGHDT and CDR2 YYEEEE. The CDR3 is 14 residues long. Trimming at V came to 3 bases and at J to 8 bases, leaving 8 bases not matched to a gene. CDR3 amino acids: CASSCWTSPHEQFF. CDR3 nucleotide sequence: TGTGCCAGCAGCTGTTGGACTAGTCCGCATGAGCAGTTCTTC.

The V call is TRBV5-1, the J call TRBJ1-1, with a tentative D call TRBD1 (6 bases). The V end was cut by 7 bases, the J end by 0 bases, with 16 bases between. CDR1 SGHRS and CDR2 YFSETQ come from the germline V gene. This CDR3 comprises 15 residues. The CDR3 reads CASGHTGSMNTEAFF. The CDR3 DNA sequence: TGCGCCAGCGGTCATACAGGGTCGATGAACACTGAAGCTTTCTTT.

About this clonotype: Possible read error: a much larger clone is one base away. The chain has TRBV29-1 and TRBJ1-3, with TRBD1 identical over 9 bases. Per germline, CDR1 SQVTM and CDR2 ANQGSEA. The CDR3 is 16 amino acids. In DNA, the CDR3 is TGCAGCGTTGAAGATCGGGACAGGGATCGCGGAAACACCACATATTTT. Its translation is CSVEDRDRDRGNTTYF.

At least ten counts were recorded for this clonotype. This sequence joins TRBV4-1 and TRBJ1-1; 8 bases agree with TRBD1. Germline V CDR1 and CDR2: MGHRA, YSYEKL. The CDR3 has 15 amino acids. With 5 bases clipped from V and 1 base from J, the junction kept 6 bases outside the gene matches. CDR3 DNA sequence: TGCGCCAGCAGCAGGGACAGGCGAGGGAACACTGAAGCTTTCTTT. It translates to CASSRDRRGNTEAFF.

At least ten counts were recorded for this clonotype. The J gene is TRBJ2-1, the V gene TRBV6-5; D is ambiguous. This CDR3 spans 14 amino acids. The V gene lost 0 bases and the J gene lost 5 bases, with 8 bases spanning the gap. Germline V CDR1 and CDR2: MNHEY, SVGAGI. CDR3 DNA: TGTGCCAGCAGTTACTCGACGACCCACAATGAGCAGTTCTTC. Translating it yields CASSYSTTHNEQFF.

This clonotype was observed many times. V gene TRBV2 combines with J gene TRBJ1-4; 7 nucleotides line up with TRBD1. This CDR3 has 15 amino acids. Germline V CDR1 and CDR2: SNHLY, FYNNEI. V was clipped by 8 bases and J by 10 bases; unmatched bases: 16. The CDR3 DNA reads TGTGCCAGCTTACTTCTCGGCGGGACAGTCGGAAAACTGTTTTTT. Protein sequence: CASLLLGGTVGKLFF.

This clonotype was counted ten times or more. J is TRBJ2-7 and V is TRBV6-1; D is undetermined. Per germline, CDR1 MNHNS and CDR2 SASEGT. The CDR3 contains 13 residues. V dropped 7 bases and J dropped 0 bases, with 10 bases sitting between them. CDR3 residues: CASNGRNSYEQYV. CDR3 in DNA: TGTGCCAGCAACGGACGAAACTCCTACGAGCAGTACGTC.

Only a few counts were recorded for this clonotype. This chain joins TRBV20-1 and TRBJ1-6; unclear D gene. The V gene lost 1 base and the J gene lost 5 bases, with 9 bases spanning the gap. CDR3 length: 14 residues. Germline lookup yields CDR1 DFQATT and CDR2 SNEGSKA (reference sequence). CDR3 bases: TGCAGTGCTAGAGGAGGGCCTGATAATTCACCCCTCCACTTT. It translates to CSARGGPDNSPLHF.

The CDR3 sequence: CASSQPGLAGGPSFYEQFF. The DNA of the CDR3 is TGTGCCAGCAGCCAACCGGGACTAGCGGGAGGGCCGAGTTTCTATGAGCAGTTCTTC. The chain links TRBV11-2 to TRBJ2-1; TRBD2 agrees at 16 bases. The CDR3 length is 19 residues. V lost 5 bases and J lost 8; bases outside the gene matches: 15. Per germline, CDR1 SGHAT and CDR2 FQNNGV.

This clonotype was picked up many times. The chain carries TRBV7-2 and TRBJ1-1; 9 bases map to TRBD1. Germline V lookup: CDR1 SGHTA, CDR2 FQGNSA. V lost 3 bases, J lost 0 bases, and 8 bases stayed unmatched. CDR3 length: 17 amino acids. The CDR3 loop is CASSLGQGFLLNTEAFF. The DNA of the CDR3 is TGTGCCAGCAGCTTGGGACAGGGTTTTTTACTGAACACTGAAGCTTTCTTT.